The sequence of this T cell receptor beta chain was determined in a study of blood T cell repertoires in COVID-19 (dated by TCRdb to 2020 to 2022). Study-wide context: Samples from collaborators originated in the United States, Italy and Spain and spanned both the acute and convalescent phases of COVID-19. The prospective study material was composed of cDNA or gDNA derived from T cells, B-cell-depleted T cells, or PBMCs. Subjects who had been exposed to COVID-19, were actively infected with it, or had recovered from it provided the deeply sampled blood TCRbeta repertoires that made up the dataset. The repertoires were made available in a free public database intended to serve as a resource for research on the immune response to SARS-CoV-2. Samples were obtained from the ongoing ImmuneRACE study (first 160 participants) and from approximately 1,200 subjects provided by 6 global collaborators. The sample metadata nearly always contained a de-identified subject ID, COVID-19 status, age in years and sex. HLA class I and class II types, where available, came from metadata supplied by the sample provider rather than from assay-based typing. Paper-wide results and their limitations: The amount of clinical and demographic metadata varied by source and participant and was provided uncurated.

TCRbeta CDR3 regions were amplified from genomic DNA by means of the immunoSEQ Assay, a bias-controlled multiplex PCR. For the original study's pipeline: The number of nucleated cells in each sample was estimated from the amplification of reference gene primers within the assay. To quantify the absolute abundance of each unique TCRbeta CDR3 rearrangement, sequence reads were collapsed and filtered. For each sample, productive Simpson clonality was calculated as the square root of Simpson's diversity index across productive rearrangements. The source is immuneACCESS, and TCRdb retained only in-frame sequences with V and J called. Part of the clones is not carried over; for the studies checked, unresolved V genes explain less than half of this, and the remainder is unexplained. That table supplies the V and J calls and clone size; D and trimming were determined from the DNA. Counted in this sample were tens of thousands of clones; approximately 88% of them appeared once. The ten largest clonotypes hold roughly 21% of the sample.

Collaborating institutions collected whole blood in K2EDTA tubes following their own protocols. For TCRbeta analysis, collaborators shipped samples as frozen whole blood, isolated PBMCs, or DNA extracted from either of those sample types. As encoded in the germline V gene, CDR1 is SGHAT while CDR2 is FQNNGV. Ends trimmed: V by 4 bases, J by 10 bases; bases unmatched to a gene: 4. The CDR3 runs 12 residues from the cysteine to the phenylalanine. Only the CDR3 DNA is retained, 36 bases long and in frame from the first base. Concerning this clone itself: Its antigen is still unknown. Base quality data are lacking; no much larger clone is found one base away.

The chain is assembled from TRBV11-2 and TRBJ2-1; a stretch of 7 junction bases matches TRBD2. The source of this sequence is a man aged 50 to 60 with active COVID-19. The sequenced sample consisted of peripheral blood. The DNA sequence reads TGTGCCAGCAGCTCGATGGGGGGGGAGCAGTTCTTC. Its amino acids are CASSSMGGEQFF.